This T cell receptor beta chain was sequenced for a study of CXCR3-negative and CXCR3-positive naive CD8 T cells. CD45RO-CCR7+CD27+CD95- marked naive CD8+ T cells. The TRB libraries of cDNA were built by UMI-labeled 5' RACE. TCRdb reprocessed the 5' RACE reads and reports one entry per CDR3 protein, with no DNA. The sample data list 65,000 to 85,000 distinct CDR3 sequences. CDR1 LGHDT and CDR2 YNNKEL come from the germline V gene (reference sequence). This CDR3 has 17 amino acids. This chain uses TRBV3-1 with TRBJ2-7; checking the TCRdb D call of TRBD2 is not possible without DNA. This TCR was recovered from a human donor in good health. Some clones in this sample may be carry-over from other donors' samples. Material: naive CXCR3- CD8+ T cells from blood. Documented subset: CD45RO-CCR7+CD27+CD95- naive CD8+ T cells lacking CXCR3 (TNR3-). The CDR3: CASSPRTSGVKYYEQYF.